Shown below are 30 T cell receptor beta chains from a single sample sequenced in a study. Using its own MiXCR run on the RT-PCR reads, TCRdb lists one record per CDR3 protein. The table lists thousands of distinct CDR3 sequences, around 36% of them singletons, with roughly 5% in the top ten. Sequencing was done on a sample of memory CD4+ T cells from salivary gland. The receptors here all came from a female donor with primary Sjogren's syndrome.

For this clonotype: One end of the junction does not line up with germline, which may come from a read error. The DNA of the CDR3 is TGTGCCATCAGTGAATTCTTGGGGGACTTC. Translated: CAISEFLGDF. The chain carries TRBV10-3 and TRBJ2-5; tentatively, D is TRBD1 or TRBD2 (5 bases each). Looked up from germline, CDR1 is ENHRY and CDR2 is SYGVKD. The CDR3 sequence is 10 residues long.

The CDR3 DNA is TGCAGTGCTCCCGAAGCGGAGTACACAGATACGCAGTATTTT. Translated, it gives CSAPEAEYTDTQYF. V gene TRBV20-1 combines with J gene TRBJ2-3; TRBD2 is a possible D gene (5 bases). The CDR3 is 14 residues long. Germline V lookup: CDR1 DFQATT, CDR2 SNEGSKA (reference sequence). Trimming took off 5 bases at V and 2 bases at J, with 14 bases between the two ends.

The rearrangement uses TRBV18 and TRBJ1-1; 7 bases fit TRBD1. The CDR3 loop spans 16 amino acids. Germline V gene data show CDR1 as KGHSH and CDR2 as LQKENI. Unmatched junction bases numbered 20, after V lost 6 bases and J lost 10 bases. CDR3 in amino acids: CASSRTSTGRIDRAFF. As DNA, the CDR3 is TGTGCCAGCTCGCGGACCTCGACAGGGCGGATAGATAGAGCTTTCTTT.

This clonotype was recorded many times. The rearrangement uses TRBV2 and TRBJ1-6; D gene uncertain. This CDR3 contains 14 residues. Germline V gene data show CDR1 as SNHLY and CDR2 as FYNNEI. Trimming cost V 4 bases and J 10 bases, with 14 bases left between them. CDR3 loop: CASSAPGSRSPLHF. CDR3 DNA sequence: TGTGCCAGCAGTGCACCCGGGTCCCGGTCACCCCTCCACTTT.

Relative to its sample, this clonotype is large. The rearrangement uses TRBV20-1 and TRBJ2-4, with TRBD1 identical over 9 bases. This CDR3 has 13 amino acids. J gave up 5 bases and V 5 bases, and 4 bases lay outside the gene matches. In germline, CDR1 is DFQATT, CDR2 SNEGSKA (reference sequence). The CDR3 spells CSAVRTGENIQYF. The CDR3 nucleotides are TGCAGTGCTGTCCGGACAGGGGAAAACATTCAGTACTTC.

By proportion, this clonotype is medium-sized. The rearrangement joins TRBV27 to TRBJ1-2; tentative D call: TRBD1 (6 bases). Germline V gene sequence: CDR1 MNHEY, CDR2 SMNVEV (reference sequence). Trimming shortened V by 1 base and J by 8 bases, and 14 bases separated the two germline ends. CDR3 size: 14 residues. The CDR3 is CASSLFGQYSGYTF. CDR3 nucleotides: TGTGCCAGCAGTTTATTTGGACAGTATTCCGGCTACACCTTC.

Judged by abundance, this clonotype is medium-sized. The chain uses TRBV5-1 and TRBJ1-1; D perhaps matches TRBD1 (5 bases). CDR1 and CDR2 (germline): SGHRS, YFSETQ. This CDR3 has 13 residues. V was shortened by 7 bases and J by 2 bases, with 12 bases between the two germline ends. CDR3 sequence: CASRGGDNTEAFF. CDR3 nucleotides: TGCGCCAGCCGCGGAGGGGACAACACTGAAGCTTTCTTT.

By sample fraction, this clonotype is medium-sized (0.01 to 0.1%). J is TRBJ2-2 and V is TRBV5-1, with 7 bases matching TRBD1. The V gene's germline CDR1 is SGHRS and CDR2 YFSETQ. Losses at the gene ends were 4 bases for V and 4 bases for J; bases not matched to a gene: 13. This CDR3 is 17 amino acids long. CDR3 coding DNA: TGCGCCAGCAGCCCCCGGGACAGTACTTTGGGCACCGGGGAGCTGTTTTTT. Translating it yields CASSPRDSTLGTGELFF.

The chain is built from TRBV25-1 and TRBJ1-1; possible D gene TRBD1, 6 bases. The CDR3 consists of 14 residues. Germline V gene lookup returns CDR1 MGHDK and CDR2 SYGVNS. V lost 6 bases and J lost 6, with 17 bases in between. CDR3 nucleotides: TGTGCCAGCAGAACTAATGGGGGGGGCGCTGAAGCTTTCTTT. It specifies CASRTNGGGAEAFF.

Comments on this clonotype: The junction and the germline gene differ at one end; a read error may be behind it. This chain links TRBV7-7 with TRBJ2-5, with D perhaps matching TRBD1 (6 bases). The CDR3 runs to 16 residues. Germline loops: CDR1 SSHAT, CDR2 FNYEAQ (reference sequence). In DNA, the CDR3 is TGTGCTAGCAGCCGTAGTGTAGGGGGAAACCAAGAGACCCAGTACTTC. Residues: CASSRSVGGNQETQYF.

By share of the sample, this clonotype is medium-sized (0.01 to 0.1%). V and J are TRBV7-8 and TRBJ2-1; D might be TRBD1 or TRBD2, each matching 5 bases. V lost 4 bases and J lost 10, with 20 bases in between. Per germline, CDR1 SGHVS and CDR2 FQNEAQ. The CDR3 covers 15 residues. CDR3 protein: CASSSLGLVRGEQFF. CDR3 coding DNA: TGTGCCAGCAGCTCCCTCGGACTCGTAAGGGGAGAGCAGTTCTTC.

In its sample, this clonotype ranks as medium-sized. The CDR3 DNA reads as TGCAGCGTTCCGACAGGGGGCTTCACTGAAGCTTTCTTT. Residues: CSVPTGGFTEAFF. The genes are TRBV29-1 and TRBJ1-1, with 10 bases fitting TRBD1. CDR1 and CDR2 from the germline V gene are SQVTM and ANQGSEA. This CDR3 is 13 amino acids long. After removal of 5 bases from V and 4 bases from J, the junction contained 4 bases not matched to a gene.

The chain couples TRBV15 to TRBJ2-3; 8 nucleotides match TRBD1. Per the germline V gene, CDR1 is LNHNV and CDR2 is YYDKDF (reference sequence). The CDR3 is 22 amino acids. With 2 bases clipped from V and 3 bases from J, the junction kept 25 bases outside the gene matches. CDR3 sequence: CATSRTPTASSPSGGVTDTQYF. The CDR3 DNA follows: TGTGCCACCAGCAGAACACCGACAGCCAGCTCACCATCAGGGGGCGTGACAGATACGCAGTATTTT.

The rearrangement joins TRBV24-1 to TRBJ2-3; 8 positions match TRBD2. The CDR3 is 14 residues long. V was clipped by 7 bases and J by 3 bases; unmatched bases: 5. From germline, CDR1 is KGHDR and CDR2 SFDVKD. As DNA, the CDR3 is TGTGCCACCAGCTCAAGCGGGAGAACAGATACGCAGTATTTT. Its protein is CATSSSGRTDTQYF.

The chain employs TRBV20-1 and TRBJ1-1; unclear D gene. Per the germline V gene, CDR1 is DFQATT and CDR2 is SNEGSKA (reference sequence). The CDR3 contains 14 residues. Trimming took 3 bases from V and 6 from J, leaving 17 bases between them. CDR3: CSASRGRVGAEAFF. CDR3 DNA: TGCAGTGCTAGTCGTGGCCGGGTGGGCGCTGAAGCTTTCTTT.

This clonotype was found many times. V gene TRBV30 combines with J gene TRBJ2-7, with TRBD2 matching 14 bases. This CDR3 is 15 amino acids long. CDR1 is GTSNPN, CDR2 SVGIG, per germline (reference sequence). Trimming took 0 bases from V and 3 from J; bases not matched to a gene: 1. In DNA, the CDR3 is TGTGCCTGGAGTGTCGGGACTAGCGGGAGCTACGAGCAGTACTTC. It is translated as CAWSVGTSGSYEQYF.

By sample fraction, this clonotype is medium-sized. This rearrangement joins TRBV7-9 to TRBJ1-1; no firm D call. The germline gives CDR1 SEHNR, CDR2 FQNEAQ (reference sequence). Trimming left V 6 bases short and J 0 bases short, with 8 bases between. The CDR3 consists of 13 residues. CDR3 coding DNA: TGTGCCAGCAGTCGCGTCCTGAACACTGAAGCTTTCTTT. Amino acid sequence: CASSRVLNTEAFF.

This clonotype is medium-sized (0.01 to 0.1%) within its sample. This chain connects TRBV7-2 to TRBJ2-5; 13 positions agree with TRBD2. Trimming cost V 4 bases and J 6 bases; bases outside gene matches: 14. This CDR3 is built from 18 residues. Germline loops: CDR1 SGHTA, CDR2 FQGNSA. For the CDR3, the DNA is TGTGCCAGCAGCTCGGCGGGCACTAGCGGGAGGGTGTTCCAGACCCAGTACTTC. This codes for CASSSAGTSGRVFQTQYF.

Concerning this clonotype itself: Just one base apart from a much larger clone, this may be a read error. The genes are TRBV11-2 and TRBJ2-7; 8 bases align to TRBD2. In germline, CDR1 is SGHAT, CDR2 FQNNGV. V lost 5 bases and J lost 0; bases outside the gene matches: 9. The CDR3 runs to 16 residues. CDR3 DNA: TGTGCCAGCAGCCCTGGCGGGCGGGAGGCCTCCTACGAGCAGTACGTC. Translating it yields CASSPGGREASYEQYV.

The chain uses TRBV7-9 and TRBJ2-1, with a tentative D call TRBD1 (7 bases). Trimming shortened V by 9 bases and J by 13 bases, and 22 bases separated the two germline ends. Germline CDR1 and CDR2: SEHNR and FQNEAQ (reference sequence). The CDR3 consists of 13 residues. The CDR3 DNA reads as TGTGCCAGAACCCAGGGGGGACTGGGCATTCAGTTCTTC. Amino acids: CARTQGGLGIQFF.

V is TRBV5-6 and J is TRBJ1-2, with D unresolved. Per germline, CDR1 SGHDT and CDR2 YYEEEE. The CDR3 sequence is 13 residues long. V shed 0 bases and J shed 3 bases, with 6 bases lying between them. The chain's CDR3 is CASSLGEDYGYTF. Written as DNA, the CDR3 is TGTGCCAGCAGCTTGGGGGAGGACTATGGCTACACCTTC.

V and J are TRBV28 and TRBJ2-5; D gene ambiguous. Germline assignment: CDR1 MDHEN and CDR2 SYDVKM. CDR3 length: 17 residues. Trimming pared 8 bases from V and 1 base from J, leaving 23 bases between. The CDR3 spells CASGLLAPGRSQETQYF. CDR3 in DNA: TGTGCCAGCGGCCTCTTGGCTCCAGGACGGTCCCAAGAGACCCAGTACTTC.

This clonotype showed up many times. The CDR3, as DNA: TGTGCCAGCAGCGAGACAGGGTGGTATGGCTACACCTTC. Its translation: CASSETGWYGYTF. The chain combines TRBV7-8 with TRBJ1-2, with TRBD1 matching over 7 bases. Germline V gene data show CDR1 as SGHVS and CDR2 as FQNEAQ. J lost 5 bases, V lost 5 bases, and 5 bases had no gene match. This CDR3 has 13 amino acids.

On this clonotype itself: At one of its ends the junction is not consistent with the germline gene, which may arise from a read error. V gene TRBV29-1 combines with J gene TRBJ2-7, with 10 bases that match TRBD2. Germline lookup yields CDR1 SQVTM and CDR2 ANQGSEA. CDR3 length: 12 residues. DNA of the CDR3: TGCAGCGTCCACGGGTCTAGCGGGAGAGCTTTCTTC. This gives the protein CSVHGSSGRAFF.

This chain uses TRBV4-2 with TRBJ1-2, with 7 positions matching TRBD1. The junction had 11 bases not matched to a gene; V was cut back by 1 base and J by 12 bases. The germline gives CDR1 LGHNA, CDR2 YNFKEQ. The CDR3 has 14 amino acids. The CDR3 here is CASSQAQGSSGNTF. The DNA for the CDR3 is TGTGCCAGCAGCCAAGCACAGGGGAGCTCTGGAAACACCTTC.

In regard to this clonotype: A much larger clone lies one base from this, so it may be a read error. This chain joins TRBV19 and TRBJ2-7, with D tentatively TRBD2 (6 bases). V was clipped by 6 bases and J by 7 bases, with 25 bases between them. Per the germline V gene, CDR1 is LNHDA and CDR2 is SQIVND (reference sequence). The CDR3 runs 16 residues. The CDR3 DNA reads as TGTGCCAGTAGAGGGCTAGCGCCCAGCTCCTACAATGAGCAGTACTTC. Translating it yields CASRGLAPSSYNEQYF.

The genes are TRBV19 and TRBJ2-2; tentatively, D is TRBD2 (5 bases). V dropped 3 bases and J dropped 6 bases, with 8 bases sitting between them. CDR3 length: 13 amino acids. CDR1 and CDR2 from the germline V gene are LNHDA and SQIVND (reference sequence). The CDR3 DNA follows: TGTGCCAGTAGTATGGAGGACGCCGGGGAGCTGTTTTTT. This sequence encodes CASSMEDAGELFF. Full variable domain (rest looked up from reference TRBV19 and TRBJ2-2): DGGITQSPKYLFRKEGQNVTLSCEQNLNHDAMYWYRQDPGQGLRLIYYSQIVNDFQKGDIAEGYSVSREKKESFPLTVTSAQKNPTAFYLCASSMEDAGELFFGEGSRLTVL.

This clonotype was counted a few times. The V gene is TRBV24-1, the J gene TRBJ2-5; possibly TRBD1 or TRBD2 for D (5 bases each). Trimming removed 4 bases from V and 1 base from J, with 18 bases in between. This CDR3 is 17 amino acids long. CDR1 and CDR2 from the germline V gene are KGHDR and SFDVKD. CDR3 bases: TGTGCCACCAGTGAACCCGCCGGGACGCTTACCCAAGAGACCCAGTACTTC. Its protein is CATSEPAGTLTQETQYF.

DNA of the CDR3: TGTGCCAGTAGTCCCCGGACAGGTGGGGAAGGCTATGGCTACACCTTC. Translating it yields CASSPRTGGEGYGYTF. The rearrangement joins TRBV18 to TRBJ1-2; 7 positions agree with TRBD1. The V segment lost 9 bases and the J segment 4 bases; nucleotides outside the gene matches: 17. CDR3 length: 16 residues. Germline CDR1 KGHSH, CDR2 LQKENI. Filled out from reference TRBV18 and TRBJ1-2, the complete variable domain reads NAGVMQNPRHLVRRRGQEARLRCSPMKGHSHVYWYRQLPEEGLKFMVYLQKENIIDESGMPKERFSAEFPKEGPSILRIQQVVRGDSAAYFCASSPRTGGEGYGYTFGSGTRLTVV.

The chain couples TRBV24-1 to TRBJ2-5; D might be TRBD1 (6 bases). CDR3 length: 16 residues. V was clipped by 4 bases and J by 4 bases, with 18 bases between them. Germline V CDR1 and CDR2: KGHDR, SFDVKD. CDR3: CATSEPAGTQGETQYF. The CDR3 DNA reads TGTGCCACCAGTGAACCCGCCGGGACACAGGGAGAGACCCAGTACTTC.